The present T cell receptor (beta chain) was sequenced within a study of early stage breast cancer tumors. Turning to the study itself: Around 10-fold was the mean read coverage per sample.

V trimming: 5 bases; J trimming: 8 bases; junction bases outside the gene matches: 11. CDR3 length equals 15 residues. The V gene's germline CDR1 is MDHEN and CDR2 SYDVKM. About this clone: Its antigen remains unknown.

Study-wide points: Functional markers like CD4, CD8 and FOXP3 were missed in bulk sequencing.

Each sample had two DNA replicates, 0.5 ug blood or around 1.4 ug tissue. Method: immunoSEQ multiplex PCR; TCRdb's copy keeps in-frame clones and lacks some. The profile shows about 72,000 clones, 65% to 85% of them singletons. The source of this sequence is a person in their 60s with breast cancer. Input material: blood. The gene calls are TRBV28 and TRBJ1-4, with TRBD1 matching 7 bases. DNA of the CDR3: TGTGCCAGCAGTGATACGACAGGGTCAGGGGAAAAACTGTTTTTT. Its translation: CASSDTTGSGEKLFF.